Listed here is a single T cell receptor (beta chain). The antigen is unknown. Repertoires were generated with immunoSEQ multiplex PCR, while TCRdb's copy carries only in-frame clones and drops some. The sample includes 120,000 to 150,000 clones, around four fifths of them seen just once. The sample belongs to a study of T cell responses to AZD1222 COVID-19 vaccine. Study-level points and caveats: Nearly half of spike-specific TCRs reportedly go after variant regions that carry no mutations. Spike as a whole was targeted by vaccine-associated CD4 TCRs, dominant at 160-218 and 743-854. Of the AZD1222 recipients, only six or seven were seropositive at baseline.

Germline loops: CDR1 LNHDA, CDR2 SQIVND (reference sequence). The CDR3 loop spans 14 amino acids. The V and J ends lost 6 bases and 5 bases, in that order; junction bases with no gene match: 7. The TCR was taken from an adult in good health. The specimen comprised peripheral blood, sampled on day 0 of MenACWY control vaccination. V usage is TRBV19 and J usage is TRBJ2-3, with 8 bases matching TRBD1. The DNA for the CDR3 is TGTGCCAGTAGCGCAGGGGGCTGGAAAGATACGCAGTATTTT. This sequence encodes CASSAGGWKDTQYF. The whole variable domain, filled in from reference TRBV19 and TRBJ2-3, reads DGGITQSPKYLFRKEGQNVTLSCEQNLNHDAMYWYRQDPGQGLRLIYYSQIVNDFQKGDIAEGYSVSREKKESFPLTVTSAQKNPTAFYLCASSAGGWKDTQYFGPGTRLTVL.